Listed below are T cell receptor beta chains from one sample, sequenced in a study of shared T cell receptors in the human thymus. Assay: immunoSEQ multiplex PCR; the TCRdb copy retains only in-frame clones and omits some. The data show about 660,000 clones, with 88% seen just once and around 0.0099% held by the top ten. The same data also went into a second study, on human thymus T cells.

Sequenced input: thymocytes. These receptor sequences come from a boy in the first two years of life with a congenital heart defect. Each CDR3 is given with its conserved first and last residue. The D gene is left open where the match is weak. Not every row has a clone size; where given, it reads once, few, many or a size class.

D gene	J gene	clone size	V gene	CDR3 protein	CDR3 DNA
TRBD2	TRBJ2-7	-	TRBV6-1	CASSGPSGSAPYYEQYF	TGTGCCAGCAGTGGTCCTAGCGGGAGTGCCCCTTACTACGAGCAGTACTTC
-	TRBJ2-4	-	TRBV7-8	CASSLVPLENIQYF	TGTGCCAGCAGCTTAGTCCCACTAGAAAACATTCAGTACTTC
TRBD1	TRBJ2-2	-	TRBV4-2	CASSQGNGQGPTGELFF	TGTGCCAGCAGCCAGGGGAACGGACAGGGACCAACCGGGGAGCTGTTTTTT
-	TRBJ1-1	few	TRBV5-1	CASSLVHRGLTNTEAFF	TGCGCCAGCAGCTTGGTTCATCGAGGACTGACGAACACTGAAGCTTTCTTT
TRBD1	TRBJ1-5	-	TRBV19	CASSRQGHLNQPQHF	TGTGCCAGTAGCAGACAGGGTCACTTAAATCAGCCCCAGCATTTT
-	TRBJ2-1	-	TRBV19	CASSILSGEQFF	TGTGCCAGTAGTATACTCTCCGGTGAGCAGTTCTTC
-	TRBJ1-2	-	TRBV7-9	CASSIGTDGYTF	TGTGCCAGCAGCATCGGGACTGATGGCTACACCTTC
TRBD2	TRBJ2-1	-	TRBV5-1	CASSLDLSGGPPNEQFF	TGCGCCAGCAGCTTGGATTTGTCGGGAGGGCCCCCCAATGAGCAGTTCTTC
-	TRBJ2-7	-	TRBV6-1	CATPVRGYSYEQYF	TGTGCCACCCCGGTACGGGGGTACTCCTACGAGCAGTACTTC
-	TRBJ2-7	-	TRBV27	CASSSQVSPYEQYF	TGTGCCAGCAGTTCACAGGTCTCCCCCTACGAGCAGTACTTC
TRBD2	TRBJ2-1	-	TRBV30	CAWLLAGVENEQFF	TGTGCCTGGCTTCTAGCGGGAGTTGAGAATGAGCAGTTCTTC
-	TRBJ2-2	-	TRBV11-2	CASSLGGREPGELFF	TGTGCCAGCAGCTTAGGGGGGCGGGAGCCCGGGGAGCTGTTTTTT
TRBD2	TRBJ2-7	-	TRBV4-2	CASSQALTSFDYEQYF	TGTGCCAGCAGCCAAGCCCTGACTAGCTTTGACTACGAGCAGTACTTC
TRBD2	TRBJ2-3	-	TRBV4-2	CASAYLAGAEDTQYF	TGTGCCAGCGCTTACTTAGCGGGAGCGGAAGATACGCAGTATTTT
-	TRBJ1-5	-	TRBV6-1	CASAGRSNQPQHF	TGTGCCAGCGCAGGCCGGAGCAATCAGCCCCAGCATTTT
-	TRBJ2-1	-	TRBV29-1	CSVVGHHNEQFF	TGCAGCGTTGTGGGACACCACAATGAGCAGTTCTTC
-	TRBJ2-3	-	TRBV6-1	CASSAGLTDTQYF	TGTGCCAGCAGTGCCGGACTCACAGATACGCAGTATTTT
TRBD2	TRBJ2-5	-	TRBV5-4	CASGTADTSGRLGQETQYF	TGTGCCAGCGGGACGGCGGACACTAGCGGGCGCTTGGGCCAAGAGACCCAGTACTTC